This T cell receptor beta chain was retrieved from a study of T cell responses to AZD1222 COVID-19 vaccine. Findings and caveats of the study: Seropositive AZD1222 recipients at baseline numbered only 5 to 7. Spike-wide vaccine-associated CD4 TCRs dominated at 160-218 and 743-854. Breadth and depth of Spike-specific TCRs rose after two AZD1222 doses.

This clone has a handful of counts. Its specificity is unknown. Germline lookup yields CDR1 SGHTA and CDR2 FQGTGA. The CDR3 is made up of 14 amino acids. The V and J ends lost 5 bases and 0 bases respectively, with 10 bases between them. Using immunoSEQ multiplex PCR, the repertoire was profiled, and TCRdb retains in-frame clones only, with some absent. The sample records about 76,000 clones, 70% to 90% being singletons. Sequenced material: peripheral blood, taken on day 0 of AZD1222 vaccination. This chain uses TRBV7-3 with TRBJ1-2; D may be TRBD1 (5 bases). The clonotype originates from an adult in good health. The DNA of the CDR3 is TGTGCCAGCAGCCGGGACGGCTCTAACTATGGCTACACCTTC. It encodes CASSRDGSNYGYTF.